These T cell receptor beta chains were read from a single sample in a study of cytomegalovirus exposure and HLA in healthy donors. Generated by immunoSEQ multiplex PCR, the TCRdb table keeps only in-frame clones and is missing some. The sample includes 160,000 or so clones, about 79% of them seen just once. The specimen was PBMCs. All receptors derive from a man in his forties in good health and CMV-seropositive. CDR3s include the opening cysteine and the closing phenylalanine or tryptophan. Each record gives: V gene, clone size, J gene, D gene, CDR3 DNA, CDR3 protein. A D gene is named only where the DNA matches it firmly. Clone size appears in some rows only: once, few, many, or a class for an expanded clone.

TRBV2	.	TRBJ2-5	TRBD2	TGTGCCAGCAGTGAATTAGCGGGAGTAAGAGAGACCCAGTACTTC	CASSELAGVRETQYF
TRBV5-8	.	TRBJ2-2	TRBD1	TGTGCCAGCAGCCAGGGGGTCCAATACACCGGGGAGCTGTTTTTT	CASSQGVQYTGELFF
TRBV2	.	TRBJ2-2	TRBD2	TGTGCCAGCAAGGGGACTAGTTTCACCGGGGAGCTGTTTTTT	CASKGTSFTGELFF
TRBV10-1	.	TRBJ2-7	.	TGCGCCAGCAGTGAGGTCTTGGGGGGCGAGCAGTACTTC	CASSEVLGGEQYF
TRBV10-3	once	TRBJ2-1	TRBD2	TGTGCCATCAGTGACTTGACGGGAGGGCCGTGGAATGAGCAGTTCTTC	CAISDLTGGPWNEQFF
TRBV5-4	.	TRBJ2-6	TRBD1	TGTGCCAGCAGCCCGGACGGGACAGGGTATACTGGGGCCAACGTCCTGACTTTC	CASSPDGTGYTGANVLTF
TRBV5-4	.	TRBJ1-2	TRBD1	TGTGCCAGCAGCTTACAGGGGTCATATGGCTACACCTTC	CASSLQGSYGYTF
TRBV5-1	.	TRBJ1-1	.	TGCGCCAGCAGCATTCAGACAGGGAACACTGAAGCTTTCTTT	CASSIQTGNTEAFF
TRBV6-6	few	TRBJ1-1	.	TGTGCCAGCAGTTGGAGTCGAGCGAACACTGAAGCTTTCTTT	CASSWSRANTEAFF
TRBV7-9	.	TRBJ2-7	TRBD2	TGTGCCAGCAGCCCGCGGCCAGGAGCGGGGGAGCAGTACTTC	CASSPRPGAGEQYF
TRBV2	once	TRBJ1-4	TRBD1	TGTGCCAGCAGTCCTCAGGGGGCGCGAGGCGAAAAACTGTTTTTT	CASSPQGARGEKLFF
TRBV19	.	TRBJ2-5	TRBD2	TGTGCCAGTAGTATGTGGGGGGGTGGCGGGGACCAGTACTTC	CASSMWGGGGDQYF
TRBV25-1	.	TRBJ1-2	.	TGTGCCAGCAGTGAAACCCTCGCACCGGGGGGGATGCTCTTTGGCTACACCTTC	CASSETLAPGGMLFGYTF
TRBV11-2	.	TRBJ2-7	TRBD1	TGTGCCAGCAGCTTAGATGGGACAGGCTCCTACGAGCAGTACTTC	CASSLDGTGSYEQYF
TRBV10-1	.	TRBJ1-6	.	TGCGCCAGCAGTTCGGGTCTGAGGTCACCCCTCCACTTT	CASSSGLRSPLHF
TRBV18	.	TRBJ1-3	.	TGTGCCAGCTCACCCCCGCACAGCTCTGGAAACACCATATATTTT	CASSPPHSSGNTIYF
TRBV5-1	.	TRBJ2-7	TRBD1	TGCGCCAGCAGCGGGGGAAGACAGGGTACGGGCGAGCAGTACTTC	CASSGGRQGTGEQYF